Listed here are 9 T cell receptor beta chains from one sample, sequenced in a study of T cell responses to AZD1222 COVID-19 vaccine. The data were produced by immunoSEQ multiplex PCR, yet TCRdb's version contains in-frame clones alone and is incomplete. Among over 50,000 clones listed, roughly 84% were seen once. This material consisted of peripheral blood, taken on day 0 of AZD1222 vaccination. All receptors derive from an adult in good health.

On this clone: One end of the junction fails to match germline, which may point to a read error. This chain links TRBV19 with TRBJ2-3; perhaps TRBD2 as D (5 bases). The CDR3 spans 14 residues. The germline gives CDR1 LNHDA, CDR2 SQIVND (reference sequence). The CDR3 region is CASSTPGSSDTQYF. The CDR3 coding sequence is TGTGCCAGCAGTACCCCGGGGAGCAGCGATACGCAGTATTTT.

V usage is TRBV5-1 and J usage is TRBJ1-4; TRBD1 might be the D (6 bases). This CDR3 region has 14 residues. V lost 3 bases and J 8 bases, leaving 14 bases between the germline ends. Germline V CDR1 and CDR2: SGHRS, YFSETQ. The CDR3 protein is CASSSTGSSEKLFF. CDR3 sequence (DNA): TGCGCCAGCAGCTCAACAGGGAGTAGCGAAAAACTGTTTTTT.

The rearrangement uses TRBV4-1 and TRBJ2-7; D may be TRBD1 (5 bases). The CDR3 runs to 15 residues. The germline V gene has CDR1 MGHRA and CDR2 YSYEKL. The V end lost 0 bases, the J end lost 6 bases, and 15 bases lay between the germline ends. CDR3: CASSQELRVTVEQYF. CDR3 DNA sequence: TGCGCCAGCAGCCAAGAACTCAGGGTAACGGTCGAGCAGTACTTC.

This chain uses TRBV5-1 with TRBJ1-3; 8 bases map to TRBD1. V gave up 1 base and J gave up 2 bases; unmatched junction bases: 11. CDR1 and CDR2 (germline): SGHRS, YFSETQ. CDR3 size: 18 residues. The CDR3 DNA sequence: TGCGCCAGCAGCTTGCTGGCCAGGGGGCAATCGGCTGGAAACACCATATATTTT. Translating gives CASSLLARGQSAGNTIYF.

DNA of the CDR3: TGTGCCAGCAGTCGGACGGGGGACGGTCAGCCCCAGCATTTT. This encodes CASSRTGDGQPQHF. V gene TRBV2 combines with J gene TRBJ1-5, with D possibly TRBD1 on 5 matching bases. CDR1 and CDR2 from the germline V gene are SNHLY and FYNNEI. The CDR3 sequence is 14 residues long. V gave up 5 bases and J gave up 6 bases, with 14 bases separating them.

This chain links TRBV27 with TRBJ1-1, with 7 bases matching TRBD1. Germline-derived CDR1 and CDR2 are MNHEY and SMNVEV (reference sequence). With 2 bases clipped from V and 0 bases from J, the junction kept 3 bases outside the gene matches. The CDR3 runs 15 residues. CDR3 in amino acids: CASSLGTAMNTEAFF. CDR3 nucleotide sequence: TGTGCCAGCAGTTTAGGGACAGCTATGAACACTGAAGCTTTCTTT.

The chain recombines TRBV13 with TRBJ2-1; 7 bases are shared with TRBD2. From germline, CDR1 is PRHDT and CDR2 FYEKMQ (reference sequence). V shed 4 bases, J shed 4 bases, and the junction held 7 bases outside the gene matches. This CDR3 has 15 residues. The CDR3 here is CASSSWGSGYNEQFF. CDR3 in DNA: TGTGCCAGCAGCTCCTGGGGTAGCGGGTACAATGAGCAGTTCTTC.

Only one count was recorded for this clone. The rearrangement joins TRBV10-3 to TRBJ1-1, with 8 nucleotides matching TRBD1. Germline V gene data show CDR1 as ENHRY and CDR2 as SYGVKD. V lost 8 bases to trimming and J lost 1 base; unmatched junction nucleotides: 6. The CDR3 runs to 14 residues. CDR3 residues: CAIQSTGENTEAFF. The DNA for the CDR3 is TGTGCCATCCAATCGACAGGGGAGAACACTGAAGCTTTCTTT.

This clone was detected a few times. The chain links TRBV6-2 or TRBV6-3 to TRBJ2-1; unclear D gene. The V gene lost 4 bases and the J gene lost 7 bases, with 14 bases spanning the gap. The CDR3 contains 14 residues. Germline V CDR1 and CDR2: MNHEY, SVGEGT. The CDR3 nucleotides are TGTGCCAGCAGTTGGAGCCCCCCTGGGAATGAGCAGTTCTTC. Protein product: CASSWSPPGNEQFF.